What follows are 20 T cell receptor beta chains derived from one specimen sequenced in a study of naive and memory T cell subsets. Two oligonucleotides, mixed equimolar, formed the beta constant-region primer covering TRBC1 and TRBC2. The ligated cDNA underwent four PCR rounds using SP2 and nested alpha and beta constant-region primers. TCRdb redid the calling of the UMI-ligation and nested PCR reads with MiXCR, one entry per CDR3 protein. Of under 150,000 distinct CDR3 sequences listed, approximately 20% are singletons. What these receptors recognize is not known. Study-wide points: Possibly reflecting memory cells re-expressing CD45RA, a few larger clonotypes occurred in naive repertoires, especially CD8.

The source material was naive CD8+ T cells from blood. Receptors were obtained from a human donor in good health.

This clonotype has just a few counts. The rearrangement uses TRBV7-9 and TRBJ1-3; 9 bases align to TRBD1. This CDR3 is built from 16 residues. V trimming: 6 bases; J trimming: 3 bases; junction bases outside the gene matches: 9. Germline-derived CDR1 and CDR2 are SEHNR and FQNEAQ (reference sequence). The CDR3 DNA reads TGTGCCAGCAGTGAGCCGGGACAGGGAGGTGGAAACACCATATATTTT. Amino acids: CASSEPGQGGGNTIYF.

CDR3 nucleotide sequence: TGTGCCAGCAGTTTAACATCCGGGACTAGGGGATACGAGCAGTACTTC. Translating gives CASSLTSGTRGYEQYF. This chain connects TRBV12-3 or TRBV12-4 to TRBJ2-7; 8 bases agree with TRBD2. After removal of 2 bases from V and 4 bases from J, the junction contained 10 bases not matched to a gene. CDR3 length equals 16 residues.

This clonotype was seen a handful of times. The CDR3 spells CASSPPGAEAFF. CDR3 in DNA: TGTGCCAGCAGCCCCCCGGGGGCTGAAGCTTTCTTT. The chain combines TRBV13 with TRBJ1-1; a weak D match, TRBD1 (5 bases). The CDR3 sequence is 12 residues long. Germline V gene data show CDR1 as PRHDT and CDR2 as FYEKMQ (reference sequence). V lost 5 bases to trimming and J lost 6 bases, with 10 bases between them.

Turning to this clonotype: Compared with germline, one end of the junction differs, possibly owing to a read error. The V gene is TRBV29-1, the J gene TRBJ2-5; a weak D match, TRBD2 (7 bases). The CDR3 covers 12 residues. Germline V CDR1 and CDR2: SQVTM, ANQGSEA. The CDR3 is CSVVGEGETHYF. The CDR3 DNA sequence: TGCAGCGTTGTCGGGGAGGGGGAGACCCACTACTTC.

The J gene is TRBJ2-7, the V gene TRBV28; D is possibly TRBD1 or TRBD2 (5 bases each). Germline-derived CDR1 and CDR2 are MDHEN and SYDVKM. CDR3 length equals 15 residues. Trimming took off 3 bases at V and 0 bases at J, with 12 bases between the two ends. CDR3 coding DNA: TGTGCCAGCAGTTTTTTGGGGGTCGACTCCTACGAGCAGTACTTC. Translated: CASSFLGVDSYEQYF. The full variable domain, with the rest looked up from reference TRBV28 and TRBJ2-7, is DVKVTQSSRYLVKRTGEKVFLECVQDMDHENMFWYRQDPGLGLRLIYFSYDVKMKEKGDIPEGYSVSREKKERFSLILESASTNQTSMYLCASSFLGVDSYEQYFGPGTRLTVT.

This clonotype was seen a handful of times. The CDR3 spells CASSFWGASYNEQFF. The CDR3 DNA follows: TGTGCCAGCAGTTTTTGGGGGGCCTCCTACAATGAGCAGTTCTTC. The J gene is TRBJ2-1, the V gene TRBV27, with D perhaps given as TRBD1 or TRBD2 (6 bases each). CDR1 and CDR2 (germline): MNHEY, SMNVEV (reference sequence). V dropped 3 bases and J dropped 0 bases, with 9 bases sitting between them. This CDR3 comprises 15 residues.

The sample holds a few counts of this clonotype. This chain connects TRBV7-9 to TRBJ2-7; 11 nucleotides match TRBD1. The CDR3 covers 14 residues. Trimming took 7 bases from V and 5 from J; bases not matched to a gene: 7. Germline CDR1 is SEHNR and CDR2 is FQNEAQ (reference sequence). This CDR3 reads CASISGTGGNEQYF. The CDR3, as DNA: TGTGCCAGCATATCCGGGACAGGGGGGAACGAGCAGTACTTC.

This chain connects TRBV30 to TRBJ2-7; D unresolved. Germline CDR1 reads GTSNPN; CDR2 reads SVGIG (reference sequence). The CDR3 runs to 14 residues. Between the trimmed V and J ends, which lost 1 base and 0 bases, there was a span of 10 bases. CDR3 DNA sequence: TGTGCCTGGAGTGGCGAACTCAGCTCCTACGAGCAGTACTTC. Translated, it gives CAWSGELSSYEQYF.

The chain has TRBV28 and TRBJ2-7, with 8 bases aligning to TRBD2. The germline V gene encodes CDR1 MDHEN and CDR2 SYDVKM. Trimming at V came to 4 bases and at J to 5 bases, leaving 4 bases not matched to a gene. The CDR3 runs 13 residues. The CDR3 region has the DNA TGTGCCAGCAGTTCTAATAGCGGGAACGAGCAGTACTTC. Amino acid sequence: CASSSNSGNEQYF.

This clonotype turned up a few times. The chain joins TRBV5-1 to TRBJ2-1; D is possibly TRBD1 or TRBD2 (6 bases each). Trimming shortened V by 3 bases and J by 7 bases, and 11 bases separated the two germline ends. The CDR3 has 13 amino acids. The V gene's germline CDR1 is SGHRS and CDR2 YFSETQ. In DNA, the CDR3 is TGCGCCAGCAGCTCCACGGGGGCGAATGAGCAGTTCTTC. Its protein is CASSSTGANEQFF.

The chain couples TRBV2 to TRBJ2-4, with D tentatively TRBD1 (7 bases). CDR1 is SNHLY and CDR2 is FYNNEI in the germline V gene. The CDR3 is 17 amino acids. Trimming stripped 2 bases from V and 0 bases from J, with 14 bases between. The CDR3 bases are TGTGCCAGCAGTGAACGCCAGGGGGGCTTAGCCAAAAACATTCAGTACTTC. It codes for CASSERQGGLAKNIQYF.

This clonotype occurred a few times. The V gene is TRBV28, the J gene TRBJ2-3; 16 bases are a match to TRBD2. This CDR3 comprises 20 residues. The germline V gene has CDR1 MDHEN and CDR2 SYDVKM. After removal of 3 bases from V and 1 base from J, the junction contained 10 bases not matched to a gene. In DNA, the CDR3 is TGTGCCAGCAGTTTTTTCGGAGGGACTAGCGGGAGGGCGGGCACAGATACGCAGTATTTT. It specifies CASSFFGGTSGRAGTDTQYF.

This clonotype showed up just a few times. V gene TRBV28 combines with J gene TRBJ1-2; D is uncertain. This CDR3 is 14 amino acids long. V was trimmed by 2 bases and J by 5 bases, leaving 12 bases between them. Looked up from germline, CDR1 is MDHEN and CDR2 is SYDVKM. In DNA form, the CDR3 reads TGTGCCAGCAGTTTAGGGAACGGAAGATATGGCTACACCTTC. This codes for CASSLGNGRYGYTF.

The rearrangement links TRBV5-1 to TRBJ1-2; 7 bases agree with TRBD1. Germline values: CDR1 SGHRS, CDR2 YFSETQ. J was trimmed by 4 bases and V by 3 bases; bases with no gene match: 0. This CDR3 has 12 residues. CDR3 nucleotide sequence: TGCGCCAGCAGCTGGGACAGCTATGGCTACACCTTC. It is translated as CASSWDSYGYTF. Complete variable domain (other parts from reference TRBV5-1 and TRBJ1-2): KAGVTQTPRYLIKTRGQQVTLSCSPISGHRSVSWYQQTPGQGLQFLFEYFSETQRNKGNFPGRFSGRQFSNSRSEMNVSTLELGDSALYLCASSWDSYGYTFGSGTRLTVV.

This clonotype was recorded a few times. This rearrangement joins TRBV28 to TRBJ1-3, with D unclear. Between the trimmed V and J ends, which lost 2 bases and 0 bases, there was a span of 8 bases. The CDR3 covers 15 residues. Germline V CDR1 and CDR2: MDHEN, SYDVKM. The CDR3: CASSLTVISGNTIYF. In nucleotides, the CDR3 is TGTGCCAGCAGTTTAACGGTGATCTCTGGAAACACCATATATTTT.

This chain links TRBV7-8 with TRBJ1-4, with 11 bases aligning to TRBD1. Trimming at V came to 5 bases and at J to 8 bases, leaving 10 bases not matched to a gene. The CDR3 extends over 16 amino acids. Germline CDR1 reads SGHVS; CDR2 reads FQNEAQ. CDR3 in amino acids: CASSLLPGQGEEKLFF. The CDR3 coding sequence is TGTGCCAGCAGCCTGCTTCCGGGACAGGGGGAAGAAAAACTGTTTTTT. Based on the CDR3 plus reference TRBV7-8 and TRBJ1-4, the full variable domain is GAGVSQSPRYKVAKRGQDVALRCDPISGHVSLFWYQQALGQGPEFLTYFQNEAQLDKSGLPSDRFFAERPEGSVSTLKIQRTQQEDSAVYLCASSLLPGQGEEKLFFGSGTQLSVL.

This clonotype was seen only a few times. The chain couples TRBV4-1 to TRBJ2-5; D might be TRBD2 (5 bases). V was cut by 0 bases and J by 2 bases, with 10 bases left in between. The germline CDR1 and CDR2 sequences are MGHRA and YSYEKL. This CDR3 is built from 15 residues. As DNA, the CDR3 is TGCGCCAGCAGCCAAGACGGTAGAGGGCAAGAGACCCAGTACTTC. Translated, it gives CASSQDGRGQETQYF.

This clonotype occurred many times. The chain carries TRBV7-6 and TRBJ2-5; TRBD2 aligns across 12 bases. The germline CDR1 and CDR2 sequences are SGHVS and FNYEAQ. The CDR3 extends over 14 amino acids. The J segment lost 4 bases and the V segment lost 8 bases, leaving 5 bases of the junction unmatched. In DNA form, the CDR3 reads TGTGCCAGCGGGGGACTAGCGGGTCCAGAGACCCAGTACTTC. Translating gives CASGGLAGPETQYF.

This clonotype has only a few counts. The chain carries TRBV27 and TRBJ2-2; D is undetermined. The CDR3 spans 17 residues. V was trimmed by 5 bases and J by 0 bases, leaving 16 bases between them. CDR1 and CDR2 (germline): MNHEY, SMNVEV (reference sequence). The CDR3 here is CASSLRPPTTNTGELFF. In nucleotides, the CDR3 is TGTGCCAGCAGTCTGAGACCTCCAACGACGAACACCGGGGAGCTGTTTTTT.

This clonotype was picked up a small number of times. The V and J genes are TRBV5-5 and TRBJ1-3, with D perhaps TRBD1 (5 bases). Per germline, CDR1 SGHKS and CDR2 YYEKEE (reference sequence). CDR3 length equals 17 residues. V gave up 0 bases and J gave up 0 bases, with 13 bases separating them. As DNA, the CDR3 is TGTGCCAGCAGCTTGGTCCTGACAGAGATCTCTGGAAACACCATATATTTT. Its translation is CASSLVLTEISGNTIYF. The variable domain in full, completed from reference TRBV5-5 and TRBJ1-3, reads DAGVTQSPTHLIKTRGQQVTLRCSPISGHKSVSWYQQVLGQGPQFIFQYYEKEERGRGNFPDRFSARQFPNYSSELNVNALLLGDSALYLCASSLVLTEISGNTIYFGEGSWLTVV.